This TCR beta chain is from a study of CD8 T cells in Susac syndrome. This clonotype was counted a few times. Reverse transcription of roughly 0.5 to 1 ug RNA was carried out with random hexamers. Amplification of TCR beta CDR3 used immunoSEQ multiplex PCR across 54 Vbeta and 13 Jbeta. Each CDR3 protein is one row after TCRdb ran MiXCR on the immunoSEQ multiplex PCR reads. The profile shows roughly 200,000 distinct CDR3 sequences, just under 95% of them singletons. TEMRA cells were FACS-enriched and CD8+ and CD4+ T cells negatively isolated. This CDR3 contains 13 residues. Germline V CDR1 and CDR2: SGDLS, YYNGEE. V lost 5 bases to trimming and J lost 1 base, with 7 bases between them.

The chain links TRBV9 to TRBJ2-4, with no clear D. Sequencing was performed on CD4+ T cells from PBMCs. The TCR comes from a human donor with multiple sclerosis. The DNA for the CDR3 is TGTGCCAGCAGTGTCGGGGCCAAAAACATTCAGTACTTC. Translation gives CASSVGAKNIQYF. Full variable domain (remainder filled in from reference TRBV9 and TRBJ2-4): DSGVTQTPKHLITATGQRVTLRCSPRSGDLSVYWYQQSLDQGLQFLIQYYNGEERAKGNILERFSAQQFPDLHSELNLSSLELGDSALYFCASSVGAKNIQYFGAGTRLSVL.